The clone carrying this T cell receptor (beta chain) was seen ten or more times. TCRdb re-analyzed the PCR reads through MiXCR. The data hold roughly 44,000 clones, with 20% to 30% observed a single time. This record comes from a study of metastatic and nonmetastatic thyroid tumors. V was pared by 2 bases and J by 7 bases, with 8 bases between. This CDR3 region has 13 residues. Germline CDR1 LGHDT, CDR2 YNNKEL (reference sequence). No patient had received any treatment before thyroid surgery. The specimen sequenced was tumor tissue. This TCR came from a female donor with papillary thyroid cancer or a benign thyroid nodule (not recorded which). Some clones in this sample may be carry-over from other donors' samples. V gene TRBV3-1 combines with J gene TRBJ1-4; D not certain. CDR3 protein: CASSQNEGEKLFF. In DNA form, the CDR3 reads TGTGCCAGCAGCCAAAACGAGGGTGAAAAACTGTTTTTT.